This T cell receptor beta chain emerged from a study of cytomegalovirus exposure and HLA in healthy donors. Study-level results: Within an earlier analysis, most TCR beta V segments proved productive either about 90% or about 30% of the time.

V lost 4 bases and J lost 7; bases outside the gene matches: 14. Germline V gene sequence: CDR1 MGHRA, CDR2 YSYEKL. This CDR3 has 16 residues. In regard to this clone: The antigen is unknown.

Primers: 60 Vbeta forward and 13 Jbeta reverse. The assay was immunoSEQ multiplex PCR, and TCRdb's table has in-frame clones only and misses some. Found here are 200,000 or so clones, 78% of them singletons; the top ten hold approximately 5.4%. Unrecorded immune exposures were likely, despite nominal health at sampling. This chain joins TRBV4-1 and TRBJ2-5; 8 bases line up with TRBD2. Sample: PBMCs. This sequence originates from a woman aged 25 to 39 in good health and CMV-seropositive. The CDR3 coding sequence is TGCGCCAGCAGCCCCAGCTTAGGGCGGGAGGTGGTGACCCAGTACTTC. It codes for CASSPSLGREVVTQYF.